The present entry profiles one TCR beta chain with its context. This record belongs to a study of early T cells in non-severe SARS-CoV-2 infection. Unique molecular identifiers were attached to individual cDNA molecules. A single record per CDR3 protein comes from TCRdb applying MiXCR to the 5' RACE reads. The data contain some 80,000 distinct CDR3 sequences, roughly 15% of them singletons. This TCR derives from an adult who was a healthcare worker with PCR-confirmed SARS-CoV-2 infection or an uninfected control (not recorded which). Material for sequencing was whole blood.

The CDR3 protein is CASSLPGSNQPQHF. The CDR3 DNA sequence: TGTGCCAGCAGCTTACCTGGTAGCAATCAGCCCCAGCATTTT. The chain is built from TRBV11-1 and TRBJ1-5; unclear D gene. This CDR3 contains 14 residues. Germline lookup yields CDR1 SGHAT and CDR2 FQDESV (reference sequence). Trimming took 2 bases from V and 0 from J, leaving 5 bases between them.